This TCR beta chain was recorded in a study of cytomegalovirus exposure and HLA in healthy donors. Regarding the study as a whole: Cytomegalovirus status, reportedly, was diagnosed with high specificity and sensitivity by the classifier. A link between a missense DCLRE1C variant and TCR beta V- and J-gene trimming emerged from a later analysis. Researchers counted 164 TCR beta chains as cytomegalovirus-associated.

Germline values: CDR1 SGHAT, CDR2 FQNNGV. The CDR3 has 15 amino acids. V was trimmed by 0 bases and J by 6 bases, leaving 9 bases between them. Both 60 Vbeta primers and 13 Jbeta primers went into the PCR. Generated by immunoSEQ multiplex PCR, the TCRdb table keeps only in-frame clones and is missing some. The table records fewer than 150,000 clones, about four fifths of them present only once. Donors were ostensibly healthy at sampling, although undocumented immune exposures were probable. About this clone: Its target is not known.

The V gene is TRBV11-2, the J gene TRBJ1-6, with D perhaps matching TRBD1 (6 bases). The specimen sequenced was PBMCs. The receptor was derived from a man aged 35-49 years in good health and CMV-seropositive. The CDR3 sequence is CASSLEGTPNSPLHF. In nucleotides, the CDR3 is TGTGCCAGCAGCTTAGAGGGGACACCTAATTCACCCCTCCACTTT.